The subject of this entry is one TCR beta chain. The data belong to a study of T cell responses to AZD1222 COVID-19 vaccine. Study information: Pooled together were second doses at about 4 or about 12 weeks.

The data were produced by immunoSEQ multiplex PCR, yet TCRdb's version contains in-frame clones alone and is incomplete. The sample includes about 100,000 clones, 86% of them seen just once. The receptor's source is an adult in good health. Here the sequenced sample was peripheral blood, taken on day 0 of AZD1222 vaccination.

The CDR3 DNA reads TGTGCCAGCAGCTTAGCCGCGAGCTCCTACAATGAGCAGTTCTTC. Translating gives CASSLAASSYNEQFF. The chain couples TRBV13 to TRBJ2-1; D is uncertain. V lost 1 base and J 0 bases, leaving 7 bases between the germline ends. Germline CDR1 PRHDT, CDR2 FYEKMQ (reference sequence). CDR3 length: 15 amino acids.